These T cell receptor beta chains were read from a single sample in a study of human T cells and chemical hapten exposure. TCRdb analysed the RACE reads with MiXCR anew, one entry per CDR3 protein. The sample lists approximately 30,000 distinct CDR3 sequences; over 4.5% were seen once. The material was whole blood, obtained in connection with sensitization to the hapten diphenylcyclopropenone (DPC). Every receptor here comes from a man aged 25 to 45 with alopecia areata. Some clones in this sample may be carry-over from other donors' samples. Each CDR3 is given with its conserved first and last residue. A D gene is named only where the DNA matches it firmly. The listing skips clone size in some rows; elsewhere it reads once, few, many or a size class.

clone_size: NA
v_call: TRBV4-1
d_call: TRBD1
j_call: TRBJ1-3
cdr3_nt: TGCGCCAGCAGCCAAGCGGGGGACAGGGGGCCTGGAAACACCATATATTTT
cdr3_aa: CASSQAGDRGPGNTIYF

clone_size: many
v_call: TRBV10-2
d_call: NA
j_call: TRBJ2-7
cdr3_nt: TGCGCCAGCAGTGACAGGGGAAACTCCTACGAGCAGTACTTC
cdr3_aa: CASSDRGNSYEQYF

clone_size: NA
v_call: TRBV6-5
d_call: TRBD1
j_call: TRBJ1-6
cdr3_nt: TGTGCCACCCGAGCCCCCAACTACGGACAGGGGCTGAATTCACCCCTCCACTTT
cdr3_aa: CATRAPNYGQGLNSPLHF

clone_size: many
v_call: TRBV5-1
d_call: TRBD2
j_call: TRBJ2-3
cdr3_nt: TGCGCCAGCAGCTTGAGACTAGCGGCCACCGCGAGCACAGATACGCAGTATTTT
cdr3_aa: CASSLRLAATASTDTQYF

clone_size: many
v_call: TRBV4-2
d_call: NA
j_call: TRBJ2-3
cdr3_nt: TGTGCCAGCAGCCAAGCCCCGGCCGATACGCAGTATTTT
cdr3_aa: CASSQAPADTQYF

clone_size: many
v_call: TRBV10-3
d_call: NA
j_call: TRBJ2-7
cdr3_nt: TGTGCCCTCAGAGGACAGAGCTCCTACGAGCAGTACTTC
cdr3_aa: CALRGQSSYEQYF

clone_size: many
v_call: TRBV20-1
d_call: NA
j_call: TRBJ2-1
cdr3_nt: TGCAGTGCCCCCGGAACGGGGGACTCCTACAATGAGCAGTTCTTC
cdr3_aa: CSAPGTGDSYNEQFF

clone_size: many
v_call: TRBV25-1
d_call: NA
j_call: TRBJ1-1
cdr3_nt: TGTGCCAGCAGTCTCGGACAGTACACTGAAGCTTTCTTT
cdr3_aa: CASSLGQYTEAFF

clone_size: many
v_call: TRBV15
d_call: TRBD1
j_call: TRBJ1-2
cdr3_nt: TGTGCCACCAGCAGAGGTGTAGGACAGGTGCACTATGGCTACACCTTC
cdr3_aa: CATSRGVGQVHYGYTF

clone_size: medium-sized
v_call: TRBV28
d_call: TRBD2
j_call: TRBJ2-1
cdr3_nt: TGTGCCAGCAGTTTGGGGACTAGCGGGGAGCAGTTCTTC
cdr3_aa: CASSLGTSGEQFF

clone_size: many
v_call: TRBV3-1
d_call: TRBD2
j_call: TRBJ2-7
cdr3_nt: TGTGCCAGCAGCCAAGAGGCGTTTAGAGCGGGAGTCCACGAGCAGTACTTC
cdr3_aa: CASSQEAFRAGVHEQYF

clone_size: many
v_call: TRBV18
d_call: TRBD1
j_call: TRBJ1-1
cdr3_nt: TGTGCCAGCTCACCGTGGACAGGGGGCGAGACTGAAGCTTTCTTT
cdr3_aa: CASSPWTGGETEAFF